This T cell receptor (beta chain) stems from a study of technical replicates of blood from several donors (TCRdb year 2017). Concerning this clone: Its antigen remains undetermined. Nothing much larger sits one base from this clone, and base qualities are not available.

The method behind the library was the immunoSEQ multiplex PCR assay. TCRdb provides this immuneACCESS table in a form limited to in-frame rearrangements. Some clones are lacking; in checked studies, under half of them reflect an unresolved V gene, and why the rest are absent is not known. This sample gives 75,000 to 100,000 clones in total; about 94% of them show up just once. The ten most abundant clones make up about 0.4% of the sample. CDR1 and CDR2 are read off the germline V gene (reference sequence) as MNHEY and SMNVEV. The CDR3 sequence holds 14 residues, the cysteine and phenylalanine included. The kept DNA is CDR3 alone, 42 bases in frame from the first base. Relative to germline, V is 6 bases shorter and J is 6 bases shorter, with 15 bases between their ends.

The sequence was collected from a human donor in good health. The sample comprised T cells isolated from PBMCs. This chain is built from TRBV27 and TRBJ1-5; perhaps TRBD1 is the D gene, with 6 bases matching. The encoded CDR3 is CASSFGQGSQPQHF. The sequenced DNA is TGTGCCAGCAGCTTCGGGCAGGGGAGTCAGCCCCAGCATTTT.